The T cell receptor (beta chain) under discussion was sequenced for a study of cytomegalovirus exposure and HLA in healthy donors. The PCR used 60 Vbeta and 13 Jbeta primers. Data came from immunoSEQ multiplex PCR; TCRdb stores just in-frame clones and leaves some out. This listing includes 60,000 to 70,000 clones. Remarks on this clone: A junction end diverges from the germline sequence, so it may reflect a read error.

The V gene's germline CDR1 is SGHRS and CDR2 YFSETQ. There are 14 residues in the CDR3. The source material was PBMCs. This receptor was taken from a boy aged 5-17 years in good health and CMV-seronegative. V is TRBV5-1 and J is TRBJ1-2; TRBD1 is a possible D gene (5 bases). The CDR3 nucleotides are TGCGCCAGCAGGTTGGACGGGCCGGGGGGTGGCTACACCTTC. Its translation is CASRLDGPGGGYTF.